The clone carrying this T cell receptor (beta chain) turned up a few times. The antigen remains unidentified. This sample was taken from a study of blood T cells in healthy people across ages. This CDR3 has 16 residues. V gave up 0 bases and J gave up 6 bases; unmatched junction bases: 8. Germline V gene sequence: CDR1 SGDLS, CDR2 YYNGEE. Study results and caveats: There was no known CMV status for donors, so expanded clonotype changes were possibly confounded.

Alongside a J-beta primer mix, a sample-barcoded 5' primer served in a second PCR lasting 7 to 11 cycles. The template-switch adaptor was a 5' adaptor with 12 random nucleotides. It tagged each cDNA molecule. TCRdb recomputed calls from the 5' RACE reads with MiXCR, one row per CDR3 protein. Of about 1.5 million distinct CDR3 sequences listed, about 42% were seen once; the top ten hold over 3.5%. The V gene is TRBV9, the J gene TRBJ2-1; 8 nucleotides match TRBD2. The sequence was obtained from a woman under 30 in good health. The sequencing input was blood. CDR3 amino acids: CASSVGPAGVPNEQFF. DNA for the CDR3: TGTGCCAGCAGCGTAGGGCCAGCGGGAGTTCCCAATGAGCAGTTCTTC.